The rows below give T cell receptor beta chains drawn from one sample of a study of shared clonotypes between healthy human individuals. Profiled with immunoSEQ multiplex PCR; TCRdb holds only in-frame clones, not every one. The data hold 230,000 or so clones, with over 50% observed a single time. Sequenced: memory CD4+ T cells sorted from blood. These receptor sequences come from a man aged 25 to 40 in good health. Both conserved end residues are part of each CDR3. Fields, in order: V gene, clone size, J gene, D gene, CDR3 protein, CDR3 DNA. A D gene is named only where the DNA matches it firmly. Rows may omit the clone size; those that give it use once, few, many or a size class.

>TRBV28|.|TRBJ1-1|.
CASSPLLLTGGNTEAFF
TGTGCCAGCAGCCCTCTCCTCTTGACAGGTGGGAACACTGAAGCTTTCTTT
>TRBV19|.|TRBJ1-5|.
CASSMEAQPQHF
TGTGCCAGTAGTATGGAGGCCCAGCCCCAGCATTTT
>TRBV7-4|.|TRBJ1-5|.
CASSLERGLHQPQHF
TGTGCCAGCAGCTTAGAACGGGGCCTACATCAGCCCCAGCATTTT
>TRBV5-1|.|TRBJ2-7|.
CASSRAEAYEQYF
TGCGCCAGCAGTAGAGCGGAGGCCTACGAGCAGTACTTC
>TRBV11-2|.|TRBJ2-1|.
CASSLAGAHNEQFF
TGTGCCAGCAGCTTAGCTGGGGCTCACAATGAGCAGTTCTTC
>TRBV7-8|few|TRBJ2-3|TRBD2
CASSLRTGTSATDTQYF
TGTGCCAGCAGCCTCCGAACCGGGACTAGTGCCACAGATACGCAGTATTTT
>TRBV4-1|few|TRBJ2-2|.
CASSQEQTNTGELFF
TGCGCCAGCAGCCAAGAACAGACGAACACCGGGGAGCTGTTTTTT
>TRBV5-5|.|TRBJ2-5|TRBD1
CASSFASGGETQYF
TGTGCCAGCAGCTTTGCTTCAGGGGGAGAGACCCAGTACTTC
>TRBV27|.|TRBJ2-7|.
CASSPGVDEQYF
TGTGCCAGCAGTCCCGGGGTTGACGAGCAGTACTTC
>TRBV30|.|TRBJ1-1|.
CACRPPRGGDTEAFF
TGTGCCTGCCGGCCCCCCCGGGGAGGCGACACTGAAGCTTTCTTT
>TRBV5-8|.|TRBJ2-2|.
CASSLVQGSTGELFF
TGTGCCAGCAGCTTGGTCCAGGGTAGCACCGGGGAGCTGTTTTTT
>TRBV7-7|.|TRBJ2-3|TRBD2
CASSLLAGDTQYF
TGTGCCAGCAGCTTATTAGCGGGAGATACGCAGTATTTT
>TRBV2|.|TRBJ2-5|TRBD1
CASSPGTGIQETQYF
TGTGCCAGCAGCCCAGGGACAGGGATCCAAGAGACCCAGTACTTC
>TRBV7-2|.|TRBJ2-3|.
CASSIGKPTDTQYF
TGTGCCAGCAGCATCGGGAAGCCTACAGATACGCAGTATTTT
>TRBV6-4|.|TRBJ2-5|.
CASSDSKGVVTTGETQYF
TGTGCCAGCAGTGACAGCAAGGGGGTGGTCACCACGGGAGAGACCCAGTACTTC
>TRBV6-5|.|TRBJ1-1|TRBD1
CASTRTGKSEAFF
TGTGCCAGCACCCGGACAGGGAAAAGTGAAGCTTTCTTT
>TRBV20-1|few|TRBJ1-1|.
CSARDTRAFF
TGCAGTGCTAGAGATACTCGAGCTTTCTTT
>TRBV28|few|TRBJ2-3|.
CASSRTDTDTQYF
TGTGCCAGCAGTCGGACAGATACAGATACGCAGTATTTT
>TRBV7-6|many|TRBJ2-1|TRBD2
CASSPAATSGASRNNEQFF
TGTGCCAGCAGCCCTGCGGCGACTAGCGGGGCCTCGCGCAACAATGAGCAGTTCTTC